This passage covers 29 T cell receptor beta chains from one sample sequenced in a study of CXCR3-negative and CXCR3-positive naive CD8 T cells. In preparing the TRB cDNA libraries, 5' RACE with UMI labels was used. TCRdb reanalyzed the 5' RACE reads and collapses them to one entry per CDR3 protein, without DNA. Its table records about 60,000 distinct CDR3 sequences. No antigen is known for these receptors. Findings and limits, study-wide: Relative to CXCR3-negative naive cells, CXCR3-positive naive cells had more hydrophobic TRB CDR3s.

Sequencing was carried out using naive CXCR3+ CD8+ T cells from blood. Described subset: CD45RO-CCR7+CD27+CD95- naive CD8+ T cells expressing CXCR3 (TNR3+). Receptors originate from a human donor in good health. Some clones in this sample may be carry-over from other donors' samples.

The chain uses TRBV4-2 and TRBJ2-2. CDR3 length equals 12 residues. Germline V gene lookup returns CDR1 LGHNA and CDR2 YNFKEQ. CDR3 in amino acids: CASSQVTGELFF.

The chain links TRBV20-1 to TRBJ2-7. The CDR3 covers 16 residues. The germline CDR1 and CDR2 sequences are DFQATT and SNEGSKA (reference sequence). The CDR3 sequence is CSARDLGSNHPYEQYF.

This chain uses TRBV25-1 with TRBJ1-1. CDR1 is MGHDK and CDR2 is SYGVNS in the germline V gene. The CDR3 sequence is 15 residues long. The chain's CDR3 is CASSESGRSETEAFF.

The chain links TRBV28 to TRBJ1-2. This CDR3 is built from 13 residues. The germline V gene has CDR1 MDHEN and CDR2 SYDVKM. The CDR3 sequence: CASSQTTDYGYTF.

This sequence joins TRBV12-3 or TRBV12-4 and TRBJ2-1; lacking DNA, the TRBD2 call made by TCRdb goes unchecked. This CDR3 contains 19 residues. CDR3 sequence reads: CASSLVPGTSGDSYNEQFF.

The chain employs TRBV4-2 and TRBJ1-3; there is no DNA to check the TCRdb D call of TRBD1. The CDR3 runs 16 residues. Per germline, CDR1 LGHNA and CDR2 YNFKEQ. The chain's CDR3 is CASSQEGHDSGNTIYF.

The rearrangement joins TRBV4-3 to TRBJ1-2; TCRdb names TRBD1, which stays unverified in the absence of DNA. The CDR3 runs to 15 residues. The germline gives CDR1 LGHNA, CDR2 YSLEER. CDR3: CASSQDHSPGYGYTF.

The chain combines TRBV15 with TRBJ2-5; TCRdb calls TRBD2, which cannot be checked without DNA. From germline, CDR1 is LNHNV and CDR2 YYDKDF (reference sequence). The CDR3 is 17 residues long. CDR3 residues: CATSRETAGLAPETQYF. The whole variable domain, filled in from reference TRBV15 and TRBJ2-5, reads DAMVIQNPRYQVTQFGKPVTLSCSQTLNHNVMYWYQQKSSQAPKLLFHYYDKDFNNEADTPDNFQSRRPNTSFCFLDIRSPGLGDTAMYLCATSRETAGLAPETQYFGPGTRLLVL.

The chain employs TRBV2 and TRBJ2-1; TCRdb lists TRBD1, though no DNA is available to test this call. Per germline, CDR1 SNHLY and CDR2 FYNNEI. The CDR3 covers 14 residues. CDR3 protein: CASRDLPGHNEQFF.

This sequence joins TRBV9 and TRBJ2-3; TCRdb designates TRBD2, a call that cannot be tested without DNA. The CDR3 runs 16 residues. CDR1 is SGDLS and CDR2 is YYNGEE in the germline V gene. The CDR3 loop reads CASSVEEGSGTDTQYF.

The CDR3 protein is CSVEHSDRGRVGYTF. This chain links TRBV29-1 with TRBJ1-2; lacking DNA, the TRBD1 call made by TCRdb goes unchecked. The CDR3 spans 15 residues. CDR1 is SQVTM and CDR2 is ANQGSEA in the germline V gene.

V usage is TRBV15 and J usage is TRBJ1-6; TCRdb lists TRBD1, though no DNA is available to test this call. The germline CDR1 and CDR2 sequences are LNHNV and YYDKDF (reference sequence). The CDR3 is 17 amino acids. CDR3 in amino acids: CATSRLRGSPGNSPLHF.

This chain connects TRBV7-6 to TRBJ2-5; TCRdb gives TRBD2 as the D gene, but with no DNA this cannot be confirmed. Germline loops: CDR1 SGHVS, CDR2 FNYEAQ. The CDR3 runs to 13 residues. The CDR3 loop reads CASSTRFSETQYF.

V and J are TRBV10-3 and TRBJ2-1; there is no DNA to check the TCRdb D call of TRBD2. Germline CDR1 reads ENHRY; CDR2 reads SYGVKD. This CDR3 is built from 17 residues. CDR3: CATRQDLITGGPHEQFF.

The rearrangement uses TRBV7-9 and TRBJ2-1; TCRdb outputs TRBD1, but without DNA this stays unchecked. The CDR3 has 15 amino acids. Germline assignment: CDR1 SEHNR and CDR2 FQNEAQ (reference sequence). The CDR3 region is CASSQGTAAYNEQFF.

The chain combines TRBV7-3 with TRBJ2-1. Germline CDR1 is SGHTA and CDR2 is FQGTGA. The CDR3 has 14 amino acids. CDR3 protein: CASSPSSSYNEQFF.

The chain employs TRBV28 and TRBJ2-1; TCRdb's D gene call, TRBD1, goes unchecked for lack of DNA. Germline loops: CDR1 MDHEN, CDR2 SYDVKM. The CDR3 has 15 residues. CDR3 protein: CASSLVRGQYNEQFF.

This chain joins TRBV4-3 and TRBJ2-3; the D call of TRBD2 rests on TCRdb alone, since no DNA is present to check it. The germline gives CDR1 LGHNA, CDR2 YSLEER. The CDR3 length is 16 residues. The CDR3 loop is CASSQWTSGGAGTQYF.

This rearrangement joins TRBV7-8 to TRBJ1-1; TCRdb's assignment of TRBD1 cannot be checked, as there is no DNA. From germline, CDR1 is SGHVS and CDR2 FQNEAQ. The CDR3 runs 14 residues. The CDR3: CASRPGRVYTEAFF.

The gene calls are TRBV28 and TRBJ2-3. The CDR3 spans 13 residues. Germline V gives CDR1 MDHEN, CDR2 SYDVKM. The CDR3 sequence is CASSLWGSDTQYF.

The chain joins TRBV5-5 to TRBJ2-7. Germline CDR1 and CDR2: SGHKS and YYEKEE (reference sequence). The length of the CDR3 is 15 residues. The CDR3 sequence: CASSLEAGLSYEQYF.

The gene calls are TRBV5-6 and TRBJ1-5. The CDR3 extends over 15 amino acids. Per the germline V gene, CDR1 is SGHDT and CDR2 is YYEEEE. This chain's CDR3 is CASSVGGGGNQPQHF.

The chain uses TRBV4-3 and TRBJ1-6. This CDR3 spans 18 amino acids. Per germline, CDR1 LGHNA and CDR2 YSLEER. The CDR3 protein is CASSQDETSSSYNSPLHF.

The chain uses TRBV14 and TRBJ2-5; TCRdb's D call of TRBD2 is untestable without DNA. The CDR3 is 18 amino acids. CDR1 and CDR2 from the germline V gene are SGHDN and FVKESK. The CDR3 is CASSLLLIASLPQETQYF.

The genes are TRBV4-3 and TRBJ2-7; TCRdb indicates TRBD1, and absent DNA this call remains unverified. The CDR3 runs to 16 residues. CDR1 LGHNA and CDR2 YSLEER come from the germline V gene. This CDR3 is CASSQDQAGHTYEQYF.

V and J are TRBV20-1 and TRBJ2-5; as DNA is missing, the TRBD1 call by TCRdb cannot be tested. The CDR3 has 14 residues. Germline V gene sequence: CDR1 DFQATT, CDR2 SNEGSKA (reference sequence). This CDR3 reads CSAPQDRGQETQYF.

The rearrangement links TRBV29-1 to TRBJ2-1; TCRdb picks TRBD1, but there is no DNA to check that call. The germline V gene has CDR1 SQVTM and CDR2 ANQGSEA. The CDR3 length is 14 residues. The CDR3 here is CSVELNRVDNEQFF.

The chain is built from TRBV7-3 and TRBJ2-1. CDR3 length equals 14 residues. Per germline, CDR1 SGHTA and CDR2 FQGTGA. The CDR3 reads CASSLIGYGNEQFF.

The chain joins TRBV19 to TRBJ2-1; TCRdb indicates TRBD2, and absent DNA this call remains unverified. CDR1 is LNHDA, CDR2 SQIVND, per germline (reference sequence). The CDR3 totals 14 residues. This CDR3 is CASSGRLSYNEQFF.